The rows below give T cell receptor beta chains drawn from one sample of a study of blood T cells in healthy people across ages. TCRdb reprocessed the 5' RACE reads via MiXCR and lists one record per CDR3 protein. The table records about 1,000,000 distinct CDR3 sequences, 35% to 50% of them present only once. The specimen was blood. The receptors come from a woman in her sixties in good health. CDR3s include the opening cysteine and the closing phenylalanine or tryptophan. The order of the fields is V gene, clone size, D gene, J gene, CDR3 DNA, CDR3 protein. A D gene is named only where the DNA matches it firmly. Part of the rows lack a size; the others show once, few, many or a class for expanded clones.

TRBV28,.,TRBD2,TRBJ2-3,TGTGCCAGCAGGGTAGCGGGAGGGCCAACAGATACGCAGTATTTT,CASRVAGGPTDTQYF
TRBV10-3,few,.,TRBJ1-2,TGTGCCATCAGTGAGCAGGGTGAAGGCTACACCTTC,CAISEQGEGYTF
TRBV12-3/TRBV12-4,few,.,TRBJ2-5,TGTGCCAGCAGGGGGGGGCGCTTATCGTCTGAGACCCAGTACTTC,CASRGGRLSSETQYF
TRBV10-3,few,TRBD2,TRBJ2-1,TGTGCCATCAGTGGGACTAGCGGGAGTGAGTACAATGAGCAGTTCTTC,CAISGTSGSEYNEQFF
TRBV6-2/TRBV6-3,.,.,TRBJ2-1,TGTGCCAGCAGTTACTCGAGTCAAATCAATGAGCAGTTCTTC,CASSYSSQINEQFF
TRBV5-1,few,.,TRBJ2-7,TGCGCCAGCAGCTTGGCATCCCCAGGGAACGAGCAGTACTTC,CASSLASPGNEQYF
TRBV28,once,TRBD1,TRBJ2-2,TGTGCCAGTAGATCGACAGGGGCTGCCGGGGAGCTGTTTTTT,CASRSTGAAGELFF
TRBV3-1,.,TRBD1,TRBJ1-1,TGTGCCAGCAGCCACGACAGGGGGCTAAGCACTGAAGCTTTCTTT,CASSHDRGLSTEAFF
TRBV12-3/TRBV12-4,.,.,TRBJ2-6,TGTACCAGCAGTTTCGACAACGTCCTGACTTTC,CTSSFDNVLTF
TRBV10-3,few,TRBD2,TRBJ2-5,TGTGCCATCGAGACGGGCGGGAGAGGAGGTGAGCAGTACTTC,CAIETGGRGGEQYF
TRBV18,.,.,TRBJ2-7,TGTGCCAGCTCACCCAAGACAGAGGCCGAGCAGTACTTC,CASSPKTEAEQYF
TRBV7-9,.,.,TRBJ1-2,TGTGCCAGCAGCTTAAAGGGAGGGGGCTACACCTTC,CASSLKGGGYTF
TRBV7-9,.,.,TRBJ2-7,TGTGCCAGCAGCGCCCGATCCCTCGGCGTGATGGATGAGCAGTACTTC,CASSARSLGVMDEQYF
TRBV20-1,.,TRBD2,TRBJ2-3,TGCAGTGCCCTTAGCGGGAGGACGGATACGCAGTATTTT,CSALSGRTDTQYF
TRBV7-2,.,.,TRBJ1-6,TGTGCCAGCAGCTTAAACAGGGTGACTTCTTCACCCCTCCACTTT,CASSLNRVTSSPLHF
TRBV7-3,.,.,TRBJ1-2,TGTGCCAGCAGACCAGGACGGTTGGGTCGTATGGACTATGGCTACACCTTC,CASRPGRLGRMDYGYTF
TRBV27,few,.,TRBJ2-1,TGTGCCAGCAGTTTAGGTACCTGGGGTGAGCAGTTCTTC,CASSLGTWGEQFF
TRBV10-2,.,.,TRBJ2-1,TGCGCCAGCAGTGAGTCCCGGAGGAATGAGCAGTTCTTC,CASSESRRNEQFF
TRBV15,few,.,TRBJ2-7,TGTGCCACCAGTGGTACTTCCTACGAGCAGTACTTC,CATSGTSYEQYF
TRBV11-2,.,.,TRBJ2-3,TGTGCCAGCAGTCCCCCCCGGGGGGCCCCTAGCACAGATACGCAGTATTTT,CASSPPRGAPSTDTQYF
TRBV6-2/TRBV6-3,.,TRBD1,TRBJ2-4,TGTGCCAGCAGTCCCTTCGGACAGGGAAAAAAAAACATTCAGTACTTC,CASSPFGQGKKNIQYF
TRBV5-1,few,TRBD1,TRBJ1-1,TGCGCCAGCAGCTGGACAGGGGCCAGGAACACTGAAGCTTTCTTT,CASSWTGARNTEAFF